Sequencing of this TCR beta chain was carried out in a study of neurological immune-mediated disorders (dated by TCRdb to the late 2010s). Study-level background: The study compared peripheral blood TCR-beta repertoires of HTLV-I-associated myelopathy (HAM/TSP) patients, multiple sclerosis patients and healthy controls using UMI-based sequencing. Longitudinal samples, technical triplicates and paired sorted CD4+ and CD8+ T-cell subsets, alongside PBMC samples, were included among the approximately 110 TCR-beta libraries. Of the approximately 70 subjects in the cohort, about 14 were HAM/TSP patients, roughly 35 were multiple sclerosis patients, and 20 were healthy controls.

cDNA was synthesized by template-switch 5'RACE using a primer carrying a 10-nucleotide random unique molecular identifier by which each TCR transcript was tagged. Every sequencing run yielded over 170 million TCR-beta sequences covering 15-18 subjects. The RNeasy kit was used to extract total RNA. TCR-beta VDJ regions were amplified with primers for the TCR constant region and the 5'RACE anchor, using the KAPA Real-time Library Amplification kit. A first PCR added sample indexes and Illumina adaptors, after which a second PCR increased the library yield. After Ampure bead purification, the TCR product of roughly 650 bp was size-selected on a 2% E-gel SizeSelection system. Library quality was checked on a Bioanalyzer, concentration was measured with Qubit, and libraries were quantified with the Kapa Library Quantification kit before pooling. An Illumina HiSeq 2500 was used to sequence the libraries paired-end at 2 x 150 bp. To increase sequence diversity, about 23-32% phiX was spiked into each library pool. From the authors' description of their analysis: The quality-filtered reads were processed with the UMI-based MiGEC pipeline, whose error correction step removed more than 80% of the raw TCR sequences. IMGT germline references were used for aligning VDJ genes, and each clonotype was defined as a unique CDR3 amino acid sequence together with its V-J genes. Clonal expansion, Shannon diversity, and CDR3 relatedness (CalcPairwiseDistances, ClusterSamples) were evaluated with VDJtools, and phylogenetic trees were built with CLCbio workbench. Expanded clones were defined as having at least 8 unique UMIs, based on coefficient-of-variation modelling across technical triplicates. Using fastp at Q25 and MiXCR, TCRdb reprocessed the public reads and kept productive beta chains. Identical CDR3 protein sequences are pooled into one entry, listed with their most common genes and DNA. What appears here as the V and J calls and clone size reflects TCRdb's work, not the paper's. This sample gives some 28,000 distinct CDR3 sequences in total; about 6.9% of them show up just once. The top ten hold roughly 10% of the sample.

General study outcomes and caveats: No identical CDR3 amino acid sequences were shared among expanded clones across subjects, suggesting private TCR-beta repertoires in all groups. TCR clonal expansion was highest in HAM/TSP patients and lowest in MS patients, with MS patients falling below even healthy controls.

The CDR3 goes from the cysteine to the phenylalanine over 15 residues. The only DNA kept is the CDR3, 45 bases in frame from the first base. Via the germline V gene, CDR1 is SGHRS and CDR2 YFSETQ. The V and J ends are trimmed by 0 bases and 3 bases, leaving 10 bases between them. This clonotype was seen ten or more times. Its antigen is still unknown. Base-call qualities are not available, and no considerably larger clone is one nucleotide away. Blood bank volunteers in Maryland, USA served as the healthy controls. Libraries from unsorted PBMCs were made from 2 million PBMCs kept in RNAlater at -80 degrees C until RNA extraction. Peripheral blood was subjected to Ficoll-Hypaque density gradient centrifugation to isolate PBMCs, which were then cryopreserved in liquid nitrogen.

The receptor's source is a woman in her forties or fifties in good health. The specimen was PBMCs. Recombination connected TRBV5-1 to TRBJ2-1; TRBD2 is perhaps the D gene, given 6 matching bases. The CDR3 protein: CASSLGGANYNEQFF. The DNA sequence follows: TGCGCCAGCAGCTTGGGCGGGGCGAACTACAATGAGCAGTTCTTC.